The 23 T cell receptor beta chains in this list originate from one sample, sequenced in a study of CD4 T cells in relation to SARS-CoV-2 and coronaviruses. No antigen is known for these receptors. Profiling relied on immunoSEQ multiplex PCR, and the TCRdb table lists in-frame clones only, not all of them. Here the sample spans 20,000 or so clones, 80% to 85% being singletons. The unexposed donors gave CD4+ T cells in about 2011-2018, prior to COVID-19. Isolation of CD4+ T cells took place after approximately 10 days in culture. The sequenced sample was CD4+ T cells from PBMCs, cultured in vitro. All receptors derive from a human donor in good health.

This clone was recorded once. This rearrangement joins TRBV19 to TRBJ2-7, with D unclear. Germline-derived CDR1 and CDR2 are LNHDA and SQIVND (reference sequence). The V end was cut by 3 bases, the J end by 6 bases, with 9 bases between. The length of the CDR3 is 12 residues. CDR3 loop: CASSIDDAEQYF. In DNA, the CDR3 is TGTGCCAGTAGTATCGACGACGCCGAGCAGTACTTC. Full variable domain (rest looked up from reference TRBV19 and TRBJ2-7): DGGITQSPKYLFRKEGQNVTLSCEQNLNHDAMYWYRQDPGQGLRLIYYSQIVNDFQKGDIAEGYSVSREKKESFPLTVTSAQKNPTAFYLCASSIDDAEQYFGPGTRLTVT.

A few counts support this clone. The chain is built from TRBV19 and TRBJ1-1; TRBD1 matches 7 bases. The CDR3 extends over 13 amino acids. From germline, CDR1 is LNHDA and CDR2 SQIVND (reference sequence). Germline trimming cut 3 bases from V and 6 bases from J; bases unmatched to any gene: 4. The CDR3 DNA sequence: TGTGCCAGTAGTATCAGGGGGGACTCTGAAGCTTTCTTT. It yields the protein CASSIRGDSEAFF.

This chain links TRBV5-1 with TRBJ2-7; possible D gene TRBD1, 5 bases. Germline CDR1 reads SGHRS; CDR2 reads YFSETQ. V dropped 2 bases and J dropped 2 bases, with 14 bases sitting between them. This CDR3 contains 15 residues. The CDR3 reads CASSFGRQGPYEQYF. In DNA, the CDR3 is TGCGCCAGCAGCTTTGGTCGCCAGGGTCCCTACGAGCAGTACTTC.

The rearrangement joins TRBV19 to TRBJ2-7, with 8 bases matching TRBD1. Trimming cost V 7 bases and J 3 bases; bases outside gene matches: 8. The CDR3 extends over 14 amino acids. Germline values: CDR1 LNHDA, CDR2 SQIVND (reference sequence). CDR3 amino acids: CASKPGQDYYEQYF. The DNA for the CDR3 is TGTGCCAGTAAACCGGGACAGGATTACTACGAGCAGTACTTC.

This rearrangement joins TRBV5-1 to TRBJ2-4; D is possibly TRBD2 (6 bases). CDR1 and CDR2 (germline): SGHRS, YFSETQ. The CDR3 length is 18 residues. V gave up 0 bases and J gave up 0 bases, with 16 bases separating them. CDR3 sequence: CASSLGWGGGLAKNIQYF. The CDR3 nucleotides read TGCGCCAGCAGCTTGGGGTGGGGAGGAGGACTAGCCAAAAACATTCAGTACTTC. Combining the CDR3 with reference TRBV5-1 and TRBJ2-4 gives the whole variable domain KAGVTQTPRYLIKTRGQQVTLSCSPISGHRSVSWYQQTPGQGLQFLFEYFSETQRNKGNFPGRFSGRQFSNSRSEMNVSTLELGDSALYLCASSLGWGGGLAKNIQYFGAGTRLSVL.

This rearrangement joins TRBV6-5 to TRBJ1-2; 7 positions agree with TRBD1. The germline CDR1 and CDR2 sequences are MNHEY and SVGAGI. This CDR3 is 14 amino acids long. J was trimmed by 1 base and V by 7 bases; bases with no gene match: 6. The CDR3 DNA follows: TGTGCCAGCACCCCAGACAGGGTTAACTATGGCTACACCTTC. Its protein product is CASTPDRVNYGYTF.

The chain combines TRBV7-2 with TRBJ1-2; 12 nucleotides match TRBD1. The CDR3 runs to 17 residues. CDR1 and CDR2 from the germline V gene are SGHTA and FQGNSA. The V gene end was trimmed by 5 bases and the J gene end by 3 bases; junction bases not matched to a gene: 10. CDR3 in DNA: TGTGCCAGCAGCCTCCAAGCCGGGACAGGGGGCGACTATGGCTACACCTTC. Its translation is CASSLQAGTGGDYGYTF.

The chain joins TRBV6-6 to TRBJ2-1; TRBD1 aligns across 9 bases. Germline V CDR1 and CDR2: MNHNY, SVGAGI (reference sequence). The CDR3 runs 16 residues. Unmatched junction bases numbered 14, after V lost 7 bases and J lost 7 bases. CDR3 sequence: CASTFTGTGPINEQFF. The CDR3 DNA reads TGTGCCAGCACCTTTACTGGGACAGGGCCCATTAATGAGCAGTTCTTC.

The V gene is TRBV7-6, the J gene TRBJ1-5, with D hard to call. The V gene's germline CDR1 is SGHVS and CDR2 FNYEAQ. The CDR3 is 12 residues long. V was cut by 3 bases and J by 7 bases, with 7 bases left in between. The CDR3 DNA follows: TGTGCCAGCAGCTTTGCGGGACAGCCCCAGCATTTT. Encoded protein: CASSFAGQPQHF.

The V gene is TRBV20-1, the J gene TRBJ2-7; D is undetermined. The CDR3 sequence is 14 residues long. Trimming took off 3 bases at V and 0 bases at J, with 12 bases between the two ends. Germline lookup yields CDR1 DFQATT and CDR2 SNEGSKA (reference sequence). The CDR3 nucleotides read TGCAGTGCTAGTGGGCTGGCGAGCTCCTACGAGCAGTACTTC. Translated: CSASGLASSYEQYF.

This clone was detected once. This chain uses TRBV6-2 or TRBV6-3 with TRBJ2-3, with TRBD2 identical over 9 bases. There are 15 residues in the CDR3. Germline values: CDR1 MNHEY, CDR2 SVGEGT. J gave up 1 base and V 4 bases, and 3 bases lay outside the gene matches. CDR3 protein: CASSSRTSGTDTQYF. As DNA, the CDR3 is TGTGCCAGCAGTTCCCGGACTAGCGGCACAGATACGCAGTATTTT.

The V gene is TRBV4-2, the J gene TRBJ1-2; D remains unclear. Germline CDR1 is LGHNA and CDR2 is YNFKEQ. The CDR3 contains 16 residues. Trimming took 0 bases from V and 4 from J, leaving 15 bases between them. CDR3 amino acids: CASSQENTQPTYGYTF. As DNA, the CDR3 is TGTGCCAGCAGCCAAGAGAATACCCAGCCTACCTATGGCTACACCTTC.

The V and J genes are TRBV18 and TRBJ2-4; TRBD2 matches at 8 bases. Germline CDR1 reads KGHSH; CDR2 reads LQKENI. V dropped 0 bases and J dropped 5; count of bases not matched to a gene: 9. This CDR3 has 17 amino acids. The CDR3 loop is CASSPPGLAVWENIQYF. Here the CDR3 DNA reads TGTGCCAGCTCACCACCTGGACTAGCCGTGTGGGAAAACATTCAGTACTTC.

V is TRBV6-6 and J is TRBJ2-1, with no clear D. V shed 6 bases and J shed 6 bases, with 18 bases lying between them. CDR3 length: 15 residues. Germline V CDR1 and CDR2: MNHNY, SVGAGI (reference sequence). CDR3 sequence (DNA): TGTGCCAGCAGAGCCGGACCCCAAGTGGGCAATGAGCAGTTCTTC. Translation gives CASRAGPQVGNEQFF.

This clone was seen just once. The chain is built from TRBV9 and TRBJ2-1; weak D call: TRBD2 (6 bases). With 3 bases removed from V and 9 bases from J, the gap between germline ends came to 16 bases. Germline lookup yields CDR1 SGDLS and CDR2 YYNGEE. This CDR3 spans 14 amino acids. The CDR3 region has the DNA TGTGCCAGCAGCGCCAGTGGGGCAGCGGGTGAGCAGTTCTTC. Translation: CASSASGAAGEQFF.

This clone was recorded a few times. This chain uses TRBV18 with TRBJ2-1; TRBD2 might be the D (6 bases). The V and J ends lost 0 bases and 2 bases respectively, with 11 bases between them. From germline, CDR1 is KGHSH and CDR2 LQKENI. This CDR3 spans 16 amino acids. The CDR3 bases are TGTGCCAGCTCACCACCGAGTCTAGCGACCTACAATGAGCAGTTCTTC. Its translation is CASSPPSLATYNEQFF.

The chain has TRBV6-5 and TRBJ1-2; 8 positions match TRBD1. There are 12 residues in the CDR3. Germline lookup yields CDR1 MNHEY and CDR2 SVGAGI. V was pared by 6 bases and J by 4 bases, with 1 base of the junction left unmatched. CDR3 DNA sequence: TGTGCCAGCAGCCAGGGGGCCTATGGCTACACCTTC. Translating it yields CASSQGAYGYTF.

The chain has TRBV19 and TRBJ1-5; tentatively, D is TRBD1 (6 bases). The V end was cut by 3 bases, the J end by 7 bases, with 10 bases between. CDR3 length: 13 residues. The germline V gene has CDR1 LNHDA and CDR2 SQIVND (reference sequence). Here the CDR3 DNA reads TGTGCCAGTAGTATGGACAGCAGACAGCCCCAGCATTTT. Protein: CASSMDSRQPQHF.

V is TRBV9 and J is TRBJ2-7; D may be TRBD1 (5 bases). Germline loops: CDR1 SGDLS, CDR2 YYNGEE. V was shortened by 3 bases and J by 1 base, with 17 bases between the two germline ends. This CDR3 contains 16 residues. CDR3 sequence reads: CASSEGTGVTSYEQYF. The DNA for the CDR3 is TGTGCCAGCAGCGAGGGAACAGGAGTTACTTCCTACGAGCAGTACTTC.

The CDR3 bases are TGCGCCAGCAGCATTAATAGGGCCCTAGGTACCAACGAGCAGTACTTC. Translation gives CASSINRALGTNEQYF. The chain couples TRBV5-1 to TRBJ2-7; D not resolved. Trimming removed 4 bases from V and 5 bases from J, with 22 bases in between. CDR3 length: 16 amino acids. The germline gives CDR1 SGHRS, CDR2 YFSETQ.

This chain uses TRBV28 with TRBJ2-3; D remains ambiguous. This CDR3 has 12 amino acids. Germline CDR1 and CDR2: MDHEN and SYDVKM. Trimming pared 7 bases from V and 2 bases from J, leaving 7 bases between. The CDR3, as DNA: TGTGCCAGCACTGGGAACACAGATACGCAGTATTTT. This translates into CASTGNTDTQYF.

The rearrangement joins TRBV11-2 to TRBJ2-7; weak D call: TRBD1 (5 bases). Deletions cut 4 bases from V and 12 bases from J, with 13 bases between. Looked up from germline, CDR1 is SGHAT and CDR2 is FQNNGV. This CDR3 is 11 amino acids long. CDR3 protein: CASSSQGVRYF. The CDR3 DNA follows: TGTGCCAGCAGCTCCCAGGGTGTTCGGTACTTC. Full variable domain (remainder filled in from reference TRBV11-2 and TRBJ2-7): EAGVAQSPRYKIIEKRQSVAFWCNPISGHATLYWYQQILGQGPKLLIQFQNNGVVDDSQLPKDRFSAERLKGVDSTLKIQPAKLEDSAVYLCASSSQGVRYFGPGTRLTVT.

J is TRBJ2-1 and V is TRBV4-3; TRBD1 might be the D (6 bases). CDR1 and CDR2 from the germline V gene are LGHNA and YSLEER. The length of the CDR3 is 16 residues. V was clipped by 2 bases and J by 3 bases, with 14 bases between them. CDR3 region: CASSQLQGSYYNEQFF. CDR3 DNA: TGCGCCAGCAGCCAACTACAGGGATCCTACTACAATGAGCAGTTCTTC.